These 10 T cell receptor beta chains originate from one sample sequenced in a study of tumor-infiltrating lymphocytes in oesophageal squamous cell carcinoma. From the PCR reads, TCRdb called clonotypes with MiXCR, one entry per CDR3 protein. Altogether fewer than 7,500 distinct CDR3 sequences are present, 13% to 15% being singletons, with the ten largest covering roughly a sixth. Input material: esophageal tumor tissue. These receptors all come from a male donor with esophageal squamous cell carcinoma.

By proportion, this clonotype is medium-sized (0.01 to 0.1%). J is TRBJ1-2 and V is TRBV5-5; D gene ambiguous. The CDR3 contains 14 residues. CDR1 and CDR2 from the germline V gene are SGHKS and YYEKEE (reference sequence). V lost 0 bases and J lost 1, with 7 bases in between. The CDR3 here is CASSLAYFNYGYTF. CDR3 coding DNA: TGTGCCAGCAGCTTGGCGTACTTTAACTATGGCTACACCTTC.

Concerning this clonotype: One end of the junction does not line up with germline, which may come from a read error. This chain uses TRBV7-9 with TRBJ2-5, with D perhaps TRBD1 (6 bases). CDR3 length equals 15 residues. Germline loops: CDR1 SEHNR, CDR2 FQNEAQ (reference sequence). CDR3 loop: CASRLGGHRTDTQEF. CDR3 sequence (DNA): TGTGCCAGCAGGTTAGGTGGACACCGGACAGATACGCAGGAATTT.

A few counts support this clonotype. V usage is TRBV5-6 and J usage is TRBJ1-5, with TRBD1 identical over 7 bases. The V and J ends lost 4 bases and 4 bases, in that order; junction bases with no gene match: 8. The germline V gene encodes CDR1 SGHDT and CDR2 YYEEEE. The CDR3 consists of 15 residues. The CDR3 nucleotides are TGTGCCAGCAGCCCCGGGACAGCTGATAATCAGCCCCAGCATTTT. It codes for CASSPGTADNQPQHF.

In this sample, this clonotype is medium-sized (0.01 to 0.1%). This chain links TRBV7-3 with TRBJ2-3, with D uncertain. Per the germline V gene, CDR1 is SGHTA and CDR2 is FQGTGA. V lost 2 bases and J lost 4, with 4 bases in between. CDR3 length equals 12 residues. The CDR3 is CASSLDPDTQYF. DNA for the CDR3: TGTGCCAGCAGCTTAGACCCAGATACGCAGTATTTT.

This clonotype was counted only a few times. V gene TRBV5-6 combines with J gene TRBJ1-1; 8 bases align to TRBD1. CDR3 length: 13 residues. CDR1 is SGHDT, CDR2 YYEEEE, per germline. The V segment lost 3 bases and the J segment 7 bases; nucleotides outside the gene matches: 5. The CDR3 nucleotides read TGTGCCAGCAGCTGGGACAGGCTCGGTGAAGCTTTCTTT. Protein: CASSWDRLGEAFF. The full variable domain, in which reference TRBV5-6 and TRBJ1-1 provide the parts outside the CDR3, is DAGVTQSPTHLIKTRGQQVTLRCSPKSGHDTVSWYQQALGQGPQFIFQYYEEEERQRGNFPDRFSGHQFPNYSSELNVNALLLGDSALYLCASSWDRLGEAFFGQGTRLTVV.

This clonotype has just one count. The conserved phenylalanine or tryptophan normally closing the CDR3 is absent here, so this likely arose from a read error. The DNA is omitted, as the CDR3 cannot be located on it reliably, and the CDR3 follows TCRdb's listing. V is TRBV7-6 and J is TRBJ2-6; the table calls TRBD2, which could not be checked here. The germline gives CDR1 SGHVS, CDR2 FNYEAQ. The CDR3 totals 19 residues, both ends included. The CDR3 spells CASSLEGGTSGVNEQFFGA.

This clonotype was detected only a few times. The chain is built from TRBV19 and TRBJ2-1; TRBD1 agrees at 11 bases. Germline CDR1 is LNHDA and CDR2 is SQIVND (reference sequence). This CDR3 contains 15 residues. The V gene end was trimmed by 5 bases and the J gene end by 8 bases; junction bases not matched to a gene: 8. Written as DNA, the CDR3 is TGTGCCAGTAGTTCGGACAGGGGGCCTCGGGATGAGCAGTTCTTC. As protein: CASSSDRGPRDEQFF. The whole variable domain, remainder taken from reference TRBV19 and TRBJ2-1, is DGGITQSPKYLFRKEGQNVTLSCEQNLNHDAMYWYRQDPGQGLRLIYYSQIVNDFQKGDIAEGYSVSREKKESFPLTVTSAQKNPTAFYLCASSSDRGPRDEQFFGPGTRLTVL.

This clonotype appeared a few times. The J gene is TRBJ2-1, the V gene TRBV19; the match to TRBD1 covers 12 bases. The germline gives CDR1 LNHDA, CDR2 SQIVND (reference sequence). V lost 3 bases and J lost 6; bases outside the gene matches: 6. CDR3 length: 16 amino acids. CDR3 region: CASSIGTGGEINEQFF. The CDR3 DNA sequence: TGTGCCAGTAGTATCGGGACAGGGGGCGAAATCAATGAGCAGTTCTTC.

Sample share makes this clonotype medium-sized. The chain employs TRBV19 and TRBJ1-4; TRBD1 agrees at 10 bases. Trimming removed 5 bases from V and 7 bases from J; junction bases left unmatched: 7. The germline V gene encodes CDR1 LNHDA and CDR2 SQIVND (reference sequence). The CDR3 is 15 residues long. CDR3 DNA: TGTGCCAGTAGTCCGCCGACAGGGGGCCGTGAAAAACTGTTTTTT. Amino acid sequence: CASSPPTGGREKLFF.

This clonotype was counted at least ten times. CDR3 loop: CASSLRTANYGYTF. CDR3 in DNA: TGTGCCAGCAGCTTACGGACAGCTAACTATGGCTACACCTTC. The rearrangement joins TRBV7-8 to TRBJ1-2; the D gene is possibly TRBD1 (6 bases). This CDR3 is built from 14 residues. The V gene's germline CDR1 is SGHVS and CDR2 FQNEAQ. V lost 2 bases to trimming and J lost 0 bases, with 7 bases between them.